This T cell receptor (beta chain) was sequenced for a study of post-analysis software for immune sequencing data. Regarding the study as a whole: F measure clustering grouped samples strongly by preparation batch. For normalized Chao1 diversity, multiple sclerosis patients scored significantly lower than controls did. When patients were compared with controls, roughly five TRBV segments were more frequent, TRBV5-6, TRBV5-1 and TRBV20-1 among them.

V lost 1 base to trimming and J lost 7 bases, with 14 bases between them. This CDR3 contains 15 residues. The library was made from cDNA and included unique molecular identifiers. TCRdb processed the PCR reads anew with MiXCR; each CDR3 protein has one entry. The sample has 600,000 to 750,000 distinct CDR3 sequences; around 60% are singletons. As to this clonotype: Its specificity is not known.

The TCR originated in a girl aged 2 to 9 with multiple sclerosis. The V and J genes are TRBV12-3 or TRBV12-4 and TRBJ2-1, with D unresolved. The sequencing sample was made of blood. The CDR3 DNA sequence: TGTGCCAGCAGTTTAGGGCAGAGCCTTGAGAATGAGCAGTTCTTC. Its protein product is CASSLGQSLENEQFF.